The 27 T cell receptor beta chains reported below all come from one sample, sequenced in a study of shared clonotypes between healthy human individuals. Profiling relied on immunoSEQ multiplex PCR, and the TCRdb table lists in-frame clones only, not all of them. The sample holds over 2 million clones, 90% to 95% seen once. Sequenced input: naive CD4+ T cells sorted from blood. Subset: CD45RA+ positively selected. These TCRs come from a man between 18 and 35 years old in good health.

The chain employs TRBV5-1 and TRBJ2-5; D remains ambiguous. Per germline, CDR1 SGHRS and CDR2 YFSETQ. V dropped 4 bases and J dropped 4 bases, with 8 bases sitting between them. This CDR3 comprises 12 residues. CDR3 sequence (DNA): TGCGCCAGCAGCCAGCTGTTAGAGACCCAGTACTTC. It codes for CASSQLLETQYF.

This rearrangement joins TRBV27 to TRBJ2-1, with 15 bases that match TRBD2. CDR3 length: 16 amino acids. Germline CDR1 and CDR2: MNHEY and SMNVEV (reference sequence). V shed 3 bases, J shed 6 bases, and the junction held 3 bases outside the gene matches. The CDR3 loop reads CASSLWTSGRANEQFF. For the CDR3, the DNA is TGTGCCAGCAGTTTGTGGACTAGCGGGAGGGCCAATGAGCAGTTCTTC.

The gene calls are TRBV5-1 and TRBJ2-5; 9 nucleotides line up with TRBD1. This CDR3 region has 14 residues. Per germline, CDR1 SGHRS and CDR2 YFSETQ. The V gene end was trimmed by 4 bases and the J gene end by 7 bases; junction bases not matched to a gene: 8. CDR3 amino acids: CASSMGQGVGTQYF. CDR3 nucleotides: TGCGCCAGCAGCATGGGACAGGGAGTCGGGACCCAGTACTTC.

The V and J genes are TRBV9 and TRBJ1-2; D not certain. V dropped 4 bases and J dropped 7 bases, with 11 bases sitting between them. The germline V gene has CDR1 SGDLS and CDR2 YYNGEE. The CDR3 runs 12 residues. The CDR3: CASSKGPGGYTF. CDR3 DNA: TGTGCCAGCAGCAAAGGACCGGGTGGCTACACCTTC. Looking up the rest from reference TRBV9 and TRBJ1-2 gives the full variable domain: DSGVTQTPKHLITATGQRVTLRCSPRSGDLSVYWYQQSLDQGLQFLIQYYNGEERAKGNILERFSAQQFPDLHSELNLSSLELGDSALYFCASSKGPGGYTFGSGTRLTVV.

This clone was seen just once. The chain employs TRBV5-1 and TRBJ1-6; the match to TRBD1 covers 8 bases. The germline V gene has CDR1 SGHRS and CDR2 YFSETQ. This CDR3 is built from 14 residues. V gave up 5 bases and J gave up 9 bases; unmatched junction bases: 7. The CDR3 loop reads CASSRDRSGSPLHF. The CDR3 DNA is TGCGCCAGCAGTCGGGACAGGTCCGGTTCACCCCTCCACTTT.

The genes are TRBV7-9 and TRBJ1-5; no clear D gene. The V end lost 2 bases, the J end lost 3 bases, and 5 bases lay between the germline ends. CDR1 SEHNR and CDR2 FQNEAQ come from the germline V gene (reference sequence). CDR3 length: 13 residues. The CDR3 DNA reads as TGTGCCAGCAGCTTATACGTCAATCAGCCCCAGCATTTT. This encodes CASSLYVNQPQHF.

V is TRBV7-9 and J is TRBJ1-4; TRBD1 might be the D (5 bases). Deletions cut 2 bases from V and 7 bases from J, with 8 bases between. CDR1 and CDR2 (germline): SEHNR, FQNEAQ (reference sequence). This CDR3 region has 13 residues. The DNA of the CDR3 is TGTGCCAGCAGCTTAATTGGGGGTGAAAAACTGTTTTTT. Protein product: CASSLIGGEKLFF.

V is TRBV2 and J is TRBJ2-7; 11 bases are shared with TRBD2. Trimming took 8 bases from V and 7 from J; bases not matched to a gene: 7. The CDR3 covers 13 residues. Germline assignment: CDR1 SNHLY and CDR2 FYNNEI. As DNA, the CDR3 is TGTGCCAGCGGGACTAGCGGACGCGGAGAGCAGTACTTC. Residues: CASGTSGRGEQYF.

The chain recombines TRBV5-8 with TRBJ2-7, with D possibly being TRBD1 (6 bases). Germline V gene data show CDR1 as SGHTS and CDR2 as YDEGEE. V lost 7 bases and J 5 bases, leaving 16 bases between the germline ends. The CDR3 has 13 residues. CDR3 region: CASHKGQGHEQYF. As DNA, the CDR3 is TGTGCCAGCCATAAGGGGCAGGGGCACGAGCAGTACTTC.

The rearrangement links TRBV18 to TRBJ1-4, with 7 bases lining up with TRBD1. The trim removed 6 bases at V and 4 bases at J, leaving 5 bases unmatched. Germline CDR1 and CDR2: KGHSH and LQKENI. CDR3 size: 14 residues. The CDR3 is CASSKTGLNEKLFF. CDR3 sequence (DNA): TGTGCCAGCTCGAAGACAGGGCTTAATGAAAAACTGTTTTTT.

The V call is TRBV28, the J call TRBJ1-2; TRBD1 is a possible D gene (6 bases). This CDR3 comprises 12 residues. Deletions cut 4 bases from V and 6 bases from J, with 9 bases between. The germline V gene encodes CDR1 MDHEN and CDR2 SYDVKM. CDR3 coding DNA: TGTGCCAGCAGTTCGGGGACAAATGGCTACACCTTC. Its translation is CASSSGTNGYTF.

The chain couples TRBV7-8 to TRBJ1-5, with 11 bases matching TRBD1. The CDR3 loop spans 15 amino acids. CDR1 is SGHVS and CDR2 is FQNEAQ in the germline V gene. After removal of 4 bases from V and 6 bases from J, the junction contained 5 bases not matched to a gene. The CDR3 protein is CASSSGQGAGQPQHF. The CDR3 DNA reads TGTGCCAGCAGCTCCGGACAGGGGGCTGGTCAGCCCCAGCATTTT.

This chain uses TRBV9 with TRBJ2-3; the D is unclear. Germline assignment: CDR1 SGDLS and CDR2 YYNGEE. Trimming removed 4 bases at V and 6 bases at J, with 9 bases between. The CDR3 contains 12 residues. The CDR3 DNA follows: TGTGCCAGCAGCCCTTCGTTGGATACGCAGTATTTT. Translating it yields CASSPSLDTQYF. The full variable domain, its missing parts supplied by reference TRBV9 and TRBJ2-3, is DSGVTQTPKHLITATGQRVTLRCSPRSGDLSVYWYQQSLDQGLQFLIQYYNGEERAKGNILERFSAQQFPDLHSELNLSSLELGDSALYFCASSPSLDTQYFGPGTRLTVL.

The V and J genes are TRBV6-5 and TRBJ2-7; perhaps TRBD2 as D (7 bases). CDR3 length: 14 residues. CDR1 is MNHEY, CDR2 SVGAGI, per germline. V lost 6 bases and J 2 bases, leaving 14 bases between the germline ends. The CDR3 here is CASRLRGATYEQYF. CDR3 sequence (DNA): TGTGCCAGCAGACTCCGGGGGGCAACCTACGAGCAGTACTTC.

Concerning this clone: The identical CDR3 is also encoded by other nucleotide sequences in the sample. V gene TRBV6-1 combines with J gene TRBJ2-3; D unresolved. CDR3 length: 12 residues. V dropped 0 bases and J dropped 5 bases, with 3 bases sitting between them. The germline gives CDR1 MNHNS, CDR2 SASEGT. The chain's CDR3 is CASSEAGDTQYF. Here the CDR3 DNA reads TGTGCCAGCAGTGAAGCGGGAGATACGCAGTATTTT.

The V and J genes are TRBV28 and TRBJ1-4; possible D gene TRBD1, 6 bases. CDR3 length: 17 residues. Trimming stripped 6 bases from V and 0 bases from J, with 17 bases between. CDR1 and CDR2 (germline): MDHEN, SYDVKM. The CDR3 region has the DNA TGTGCCAGCAGACCAGCACAGGGAATCGCAACTAATGAAAAACTGTTTTTT. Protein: CASRPAQGIATNEKLFF. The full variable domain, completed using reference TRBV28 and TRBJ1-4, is DVKVTQSSRYLVKRTGEKVFLECVQDMDHENMFWYRQDPGLGLRLIYFSYDVKMKEKGDIPEGYSVSREKKERFSLILESASTNQTSMYLCASRPAQGIATNEKLFFGSGTQLSVL.

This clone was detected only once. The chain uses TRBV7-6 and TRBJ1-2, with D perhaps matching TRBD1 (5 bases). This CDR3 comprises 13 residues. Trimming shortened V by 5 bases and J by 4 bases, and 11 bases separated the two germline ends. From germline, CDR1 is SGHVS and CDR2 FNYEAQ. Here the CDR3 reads CASSQGRSYGYTF. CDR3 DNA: TGTGCCAGCAGCCAGGGACGAAGCTATGGCTACACCTTC.

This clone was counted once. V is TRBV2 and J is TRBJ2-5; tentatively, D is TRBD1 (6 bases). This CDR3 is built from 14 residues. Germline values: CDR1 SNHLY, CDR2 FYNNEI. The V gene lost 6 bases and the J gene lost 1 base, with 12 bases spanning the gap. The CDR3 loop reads CASRRAGVQETQYF. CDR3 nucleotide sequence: TGTGCCAGCAGACGAGCAGGGGTCCAAGAGACCCAGTACTTC.

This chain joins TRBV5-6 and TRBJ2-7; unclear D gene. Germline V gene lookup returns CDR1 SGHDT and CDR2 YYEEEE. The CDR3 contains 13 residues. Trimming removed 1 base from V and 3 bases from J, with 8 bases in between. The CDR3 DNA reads TGTGCCAGCAGCTTGTACAGACACTACGAGCAGTACTTC. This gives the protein CASSLYRHYEQYF. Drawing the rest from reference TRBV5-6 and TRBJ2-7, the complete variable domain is DAGVTQSPTHLIKTRGQQVTLRCSPKSGHDTVSWYQQALGQGPQFIFQYYEEEERQRGNFPDRFSGHQFPNYSSELNVNALLLGDSALYLCASSLYRHYEQYFGPGTRLTVT.

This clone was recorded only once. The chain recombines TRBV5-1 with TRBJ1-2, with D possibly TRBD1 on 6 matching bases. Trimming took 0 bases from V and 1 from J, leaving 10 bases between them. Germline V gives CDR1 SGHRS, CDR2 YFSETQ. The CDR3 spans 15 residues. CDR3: CASSLVAGVNYGYTF. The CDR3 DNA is TGCGCCAGCAGCTTGGTGGCAGGGGTTAACTATGGCTACACCTTC.

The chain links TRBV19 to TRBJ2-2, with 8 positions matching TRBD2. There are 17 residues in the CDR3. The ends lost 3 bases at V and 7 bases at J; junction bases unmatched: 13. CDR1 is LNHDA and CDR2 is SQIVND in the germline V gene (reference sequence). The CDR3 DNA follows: TGTGCCAGTAGTATCGTTAAGACTAGCGCATACCTCGGGGAGCTGTTTTTT. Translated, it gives CASSIVKTSAYLGELFF.

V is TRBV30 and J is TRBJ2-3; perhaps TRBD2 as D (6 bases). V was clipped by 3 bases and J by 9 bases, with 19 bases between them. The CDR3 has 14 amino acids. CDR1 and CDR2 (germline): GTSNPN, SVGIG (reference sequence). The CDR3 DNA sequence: TGTGCCTGGAGAGGGGCGGGGCGGGGTAACACGCAGTATTTT. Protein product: CAWRGAGRGNTQYF.

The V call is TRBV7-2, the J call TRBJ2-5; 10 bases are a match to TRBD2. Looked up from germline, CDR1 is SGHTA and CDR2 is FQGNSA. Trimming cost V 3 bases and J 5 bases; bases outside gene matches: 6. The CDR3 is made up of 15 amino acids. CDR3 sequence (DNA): TGTGCCAGCAGCTTGGGACTAGCGAGGTGGGAGACCCAGTACTTC. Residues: CASSLGLARWETQYF.

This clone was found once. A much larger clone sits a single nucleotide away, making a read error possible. CDR3 coding DNA: TGTGCCAGCAGCCTCACAGGGTCCTATGGCTACACCTTC. It is translated as CASSLTGSYGYTF. The chain links TRBV5-8 to TRBJ1-2, with D maybe TRBD1 (6 bases). Trimming shortened V by 4 bases and J by 4 bases, and 11 bases separated the two germline ends. From germline, CDR1 is SGHTS and CDR2 YDEGEE. This CDR3 comprises 13 residues.

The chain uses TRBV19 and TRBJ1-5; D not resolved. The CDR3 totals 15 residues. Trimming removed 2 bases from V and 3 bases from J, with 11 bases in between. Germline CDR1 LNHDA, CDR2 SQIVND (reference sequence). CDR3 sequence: CASSIPGSYNQPQHF. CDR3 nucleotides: TGTGCCAGTAGTATACCGGGCAGCTACAATCAGCCCCAGCATTTT.

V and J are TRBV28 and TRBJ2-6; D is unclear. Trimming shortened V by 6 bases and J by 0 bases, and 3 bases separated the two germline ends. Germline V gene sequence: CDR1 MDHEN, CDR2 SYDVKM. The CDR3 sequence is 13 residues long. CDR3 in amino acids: CASSFSGANVLTF. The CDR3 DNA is TGTGCCAGCAGCTTCTCTGGGGCCAACGTCCTGACTTTC.

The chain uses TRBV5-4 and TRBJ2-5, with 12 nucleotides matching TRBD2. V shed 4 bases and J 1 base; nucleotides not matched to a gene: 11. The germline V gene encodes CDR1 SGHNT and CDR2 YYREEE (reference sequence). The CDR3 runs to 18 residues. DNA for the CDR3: TGTGCCAGCAGCCCGGGCACTCTAGCGGGGGGGTTCCAAGAGACCCAGTACTTC. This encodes CASSPGTLAGGFQETQYF.